These T cell receptor beta chains were read from a single sample in a study of spatial heterogeneity in lung cancer. TCRdb reanalysed the 5' RACE reads using MiXCR and keeps one entry per CDR3 protein. Found here are 95,000 or so distinct CDR3 sequences, under 9% of them singletons; the top ten hold around 7%. Sequenced here: PBMCs, sampled at surgery. These receptors originate from a male donor with early-stage non-small cell lung cancer. Each CDR3 is given with its conserved first and last residue. A D gene is named only where the DNA matches it firmly.

>.|TRBV5-1
CASSSTPGASEQYF
>.|TRBV28
CASTNKGFGNQPQHF
>.|TRBV20-1
CSARDPRAYEQYF
>.|TRBV5-6
CASSLEGGTEAFF
>TRBD2|TRBV6-1
CASTVAGGPKNIQYF
>.|TRBV29-1
CSATGSDTDTQYF
>.|TRBV12-3/TRBV12-4
CASSSPPGRPLYF
>.|TRBV2
CASIYYNEQFF
>.|TRBV20-1
CSARDGQRSADTQYF
>TRBD2|TRBV28
CASSFLAGTDTQYF
>.|TRBV20-1
CSARDFLKGDNEQFF
>.|TRBV7-9
CASSSFPGQLNTGELFF
>TRBD1|TRBV7-2
CASSFDRVGAFF
>.|TRBV20-1
CSARETGEVGELFF
>.|TRBV24-1
CATPRDTEAFF
>TRBD1|TRBV7-3
CASSGTANSPLHF
>.|TRBV20-1
CSARFDRKTEAFF
>TRBD2|TRBV5-5
CASSSTGRETQYF
>TRBD1|TRBV19
CASSIESGTGSNEQFF
>.|TRBV5-1
CASSSGLLAKNIQYF
>.|TRBV12-5
CASGLVQSGNTGELFF
>TRBD2|TRBV11-1
CASSPMTSGGADEQFF
>.|TRBV6-1
CASRSGGGHGNQPQHF
>.|TRBV2
CASITGSSSTDTQYF
>.|TRBV18
CASSPKFQGNTEAFF
>.|TRBV18
CASSPREVSSYNEQFF
>TRBD2|TRBV28
CASSFGLAGGQETQYF
>.|TRBV3-1
CASSQGAGGGYEQYF
>.|TRBV3-1
CASSQHLTPGAYQETQYF
>.|TRBV27
CASSRPFGGGTEAFF
>TRBD1|TRBV5-1
CASSGKGALVNEQFF
>.|TRBV29-1
CSVDSTGLLYGYTF
>.|TRBV2
CASVGGTGANYGYTF
>.|TRBV21-1
CASSNRVSSGRTDTQYF
>TRBD2|TRBV20-1
CSAHPSGEGSETQYF
>.|TRBV5-6
CASSRRSEKETQYF
>TRBD1|TRBV23-1
CASSQPWTGDVNVLTF
>.|TRBV10-3
CAISVGGRDTIYF
>.|TRBV5-1
CASSFGPDREQYF
>TRBD1|TRBV2
CASSTGTVTQYF
>TRBD1|TRBV9
CASSATGDSYNEQFF
>TRBD2|TRBV29-1
CSVRTSSGSTYEQYF
>TRBD1|TRBV3-1
CASSQLDRGNRAFF
>TRBD2|TRBV3-1
CASSRTSGGAGLTGELFF
>.|TRBV11-1
CASSPRALDTEAFF
>TRBD2|TRBV9
CASSGGTSGRDTQYF
>TRBD1|TRBV3-1
CASSQGDRPNEKLFF
>.|TRBV10-3
CASGNYEQYF
>TRBD2|TRBV20-1
CSATAGGLGDTQYF